This record concerns one TCR beta chain sequence. Its antigen is still unknown. CDR1 is LGHNA, CDR2 YSLEER, per germline. Trimming left V 7 bases short and J 3 bases short, with 12 bases between. This CDR3 comprises 14 residues. This entry belongs to a study of OX40 agonist ivuxolimab in advanced cancers. General study results and limits: A proportion of nonresponders additionally exhibited low normalized T-cell clonal expansion.

The method was immunoSEQ multiplex PCR; TCRdb's version includes in-frame clones alone and lacks a portion of them. This repertoire shows 20,000 to 25,000 clones, 75% to 85% found once; its top ten account for about 8.1%. The sample here was CD4+ or CD8+ T cells sorted from blood, taken in a trial of the OX40 agonist ivuxolimab. This sequence joins TRBV4-3 and TRBJ2-2; D ambiguous. The clonotype comes from an adult with an advanced solid tumor such as melanoma, head and neck, liver or kidney cancer. The DNA of the CDR3 is TGCGCCAGCACCCCCTGGGTGGACACCGGGGAGCTGTTTTTT. Protein product: CASTPWVDTGELFF.